This is a list of T cell receptor beta chains from one sample in a study of blood T cell repertoires in COVID-19. Generated by immunoSEQ multiplex PCR, the TCRdb table keeps only in-frame clones and is missing some. The table has around 300,000 clones, around 90% seen once; the top ten hold around 2.1%. Sequenced sample: peripheral blood. The source of these receptors is a man aged 50-60 years with acute or convalescent COVID-19. CDR3s include the opening cysteine and the closing phenylalanine or tryptophan. D genes are given only for firm matches. Expanded clones get a size class; other rows say once, few or many, or leave the size out.

j_gene	v_gene	abundance	d_gene	CDR3aa	CDR3nt
TRBJ1-5	TRBV5-1	.	.	CASSLGGHGEEPQHF	TGCGCCAGCAGCTTGGGCGGGCATGGCGAGGAGCCCCAGCATTTT
TRBJ1-1	TRBV5-1	few	TRBD1	CASSLMTGGETEAFF	TGCGCCAGCAGCTTGATGACAGGGGGTGAGACTGAAGCTTTCTTT
TRBJ1-1	TRBV30	.	.	CAWDRWVNTEAFF	TGTGCCTGGGACAGATGGGTGAACACTGAAGCTTTCTTT
TRBJ2-7	TRBV7-3	.	TRBD1	CASTPGTGSYEQYF	TGTGCCAGCACCCCCGGGACAGGATCCTACGAGCAGTACTTC
TRBJ2-7	TRBV6-6	.	.	CASSRDLAGGEQYF	TGTGCCAGCAGTCGGGACTTGGCCGGGGGCGAGCAGTACTTC
TRBJ1-2	TRBV3-1/TRBV3-2	few	.	CASSLRGPPPTGYTF	TGTGCCAGCAGCCTCAGAGGGCCCCCACCGACTGGCTACACCTTC
TRBJ1-2	TRBV14	once	.	CASSHRDSGGYTF	TGTGCCAGCAGCCATCGGGACTCGGGCGGCTACACCTTC
TRBJ1-6	TRBV2	.	.	CASRNRASPNSPLHF	TGTGCCAGCAGGAACAGGGCCTCCCCGAATTCACCCCTCCACTTT
TRBJ2-3	TRBV5-1	.	TRBD1	CASSFLRGDRVDTQYF	TGCGCCAGCAGCTTCCTACGGGGGGACAGGGTAGATACGCAGTATTTT
TRBJ2-5	TRBV4-1	.	TRBD1	CASSQERGTGAQETQYF	TGCGCCAGCAGCCAAGAGAGGGGGACAGGGGCCCAAGAGACCCAGTACTTC
TRBJ1-1	TRBV5-4	.	.	CASSLVPGSYMNTEAFF	TGTGCCAGCAGCTTGGTTCCGGGTTCTTACATGAACACTGAAGCTTTCTTT
TRBJ1-1	TRBV24-1	.	TRBD1	CATSDLRRHRGLGTEAFF	TGTGCCACCAGTGATTTGCGCCGACACAGGGGGCTGGGGACTGAAGCTTTCTTT
TRBJ1-6	TRBV11-2	.	TRBD1	CASIGTVGSPLHF	TGTGCCAGCATCGGGACAGTAGGATCACCCCTCCACTTT
TRBJ1-4	TRBV5-1	.	.	CASSLAYGAGNEKLFF	TGCGCCAGCAGCTTGGCTTATGGGGCCGGTAATGAAAAACTGTTTTTT
TRBJ2-7	TRBV3-1/TRBV3-2	few	.	CASSAGSYEQYF	TGTGCCAGCAGCGCGGGTTCCTACGAGCAGTACTTC
TRBJ1-2	TRBV27	.	TRBD1	CASSLGQGTSGYTF	TGTGCCAGCAGCTTGGGACAGGGAACAAGTGGCTACACCTTC
TRBJ1-3	TRBV10-1	.	.	CASSATRSSGNTIYF	TGCGCCAGCAGTGCGACCCGGAGCTCTGGAAACACCATATATTTT
TRBJ1-2	TRBV3-1/TRBV3-2	.	TRBD1	CASSQGATPHRGSVYGYTF	TGTGCCAGCAGCCAAGGGGCGACCCCGCACAGGGGGAGTGTCTATGGCTACACCTTC
TRBJ1-4	TRBV7-2	.	.	CASSLWGPPEKLFF	TGTGCCAGCAGCTTATGGGGGCCCCCTGAAAAACTGTTTTTT
TRBJ2-3	TRBV5-1	.	TRBD2	CASSSSGGGPDTQYF	TGCGCCAGCAGCTCTAGCGGGGGGGGCCCAGATACGCAGTATTTT
TRBJ2-2	TRBV18	.	TRBD1	CASSPSAGGVGELFF	TGTGCCAGCTCACCATCCGCAGGGGGTGTCGGGGAGCTGTTTTTT
TRBJ2-7	TRBV29-1	.	.	CSVSPMSRREQYF	TGCAGCGTTTCCCCCATGTCGCGGAGGGAGCAGTACTTC
TRBJ2-3	TRBV6-5	.	TRBD2	CASARAGEPSHTQYF	TGTGCCAGCGCAAGGGCGGGGGAGCCTTCTCATACGCAGTATTTT
TRBJ2-2	TRBV2	.	TRBD2	CASSETSGGPGELFF	TGTGCCAGCAGTGAGACTAGCGGGGGCCCCGGGGAGCTGTTTTTT
TRBJ1-2	TRBV7-8	few	.	CASSRRGNYGYTF	TGTGCCAGCAGCCGTAGGGGCAACTATGGCTACACCTTC
TRBJ2-3	TRBV3-1/TRBV3-2	.	.	CASSRQDVGPLADTQYF	TGTGCCAGCAGCCGACAGGATGTAGGGCCCCTCGCAGATACGCAGTATTTT
TRBJ1-1	TRBV5-6	.	TRBD1	CASSYNNRGRNTEAFF	TGTGCCAGCAGTTATAACAACAGGGGCCGGAACACTGAAGCTTTCTTT
TRBJ1-2	TRBV20-1	.	.	CSASDSYGYTF	TGCAGTGCTAGTGACAGCTATGGCTACACCTTC
TRBJ2-3	TRBV30	.	.	CAWSKTLSTDTQYF	TGTGCCTGGAGTAAGACTCTCAGCACAGATACGCAGTATTTT
TRBJ2-4	TRBV27	many	TRBD2	CASRPRAGVDIQYF	TGTGCCAGCAGGCCCAGAGCGGGGGTGGACATTCAGTACTTC
TRBJ2-6	TRBV7-8	.	TRBD1	CASSLGTGAPGANVLTF	TGTGCCAGCAGCTTAGGGACAGGGGCCCCTGGGGCCAACGTCCTGACTTTC
TRBJ1-4	TRBV3-1/TRBV3-2	.	.	CASSQDIRVRLFF	TGTGCCAGCAGCCAAGACATTCGAGTTAGACTGTTTTTT
TRBJ1-6	TRBV11-2	.	TRBD1	CASSRTGGSNSPLHF	TGTGCCAGCAGTAGAACAGGGGGCTCCAATTCACCCCTCCACTTT
TRBJ1-3	TRBV5-1	.	.	CASSLGGGNSGNTIYF	TGCGCCAGCAGCTTGGGCGGGGGAAACTCTGGAAACACCATATATTTT
TRBJ2-7	TRBV30	.	TRBD2	CAWSVRLAGPYEQYF	TGTGCCTGGAGTGTACGACTAGCGGGGCCCTACGAGCAGTACTTC
TRBJ1-2	TRBV7-9	.	.	CASSLEVRGRGYTF	TGTGCCAGCAGCTTAGAGGTCAGGGGACGAGGCTACACCTTC
TRBJ2-6	TRBV29-1	.	.	CSVEDRGSGANVLTF	TGCAGCGTTGAAGATCGAGGCTCTGGGGCCAACGTCCTGACTTTC
TRBJ1-4	TRBV3-1/TRBV3-2	.	.	CASSQGTGTNEKLFF	TGTGCCAGCAGCCAAGGCACAGGGACTAATGAAAAACTGTTTTTT
TRBJ2-1	TRBV7-8	.	.	CASSPNTGLLSNEQFF	TGTGCCAGCAGCCCAAATACAGGTCTCCTCAGTAATGAGCAGTTCTTC
TRBJ1-2	TRBV4-2	few	.	CASVREGSNGYTF	TGTGCCAGCGTGCGGGAGGGATCCAATGGCTACACCTTC
TRBJ1-6	TRBV7-2	.	.	CASSLVGGSPLHF	TGTGCCAGCAGCTTAGTAGGGGGTTCACCCCTCCACTTT